The rows below give T cell receptor beta chains drawn from one sample of a study of identical twins. TCRdb redid the calling of the 5' RACE reads with MiXCR, one entry per CDR3 protein. Here the sample spans under 900,000 distinct CDR3 sequences, roughly an eighth being singletons. The same data also went into a second study, on yellow fever vaccine responses in identical twins.

Sequenced sample: PBMCs. The receptors were sampled from a woman aged 18-29 years in good health. Both conserved end residues are part of each CDR3. D genes are given only for firm matches. Clone size is stated in some rows and not others, as once, few, many or a class when expanded.

cdr3_aa,cdr3_nt,j_call,d_call,v_call,clone_size
CASSLRVAGGSEQFF,TGTGCCAGCAGCTTAAGGGTAGCGGGAGGAAGTGAGCAGTTCTTC,TRBJ2-1,TRBD2,TRBV7-8,many
CASSLDRGYNEQFF,TGTGCCAGCAGTTTAGACAGGGGCTACAATGAGCAGTTCTTC,TRBJ2-1,TRBD1,TRBV27,many
CASGRGADTQYF,TGTGCCAGCGGGAGGGGCGCAGATACGCAGTATTTT,TRBJ2-3,TRBD2,TRBV12-3/TRBV12-4,many
CASRTGTSAYNEQFF,TGTGCCAGCAGAACCGGGACTAGCGCTTACAATGAGCAGTTCTTC,TRBJ2-1,TRBD2,TRBV12-3/TRBV12-4,.
CASSLNPGTSGVISYNEQFF,TGTGCCAGCTCACTAAACCCCGGGACTAGCGGGGTGATTTCCTACAATGAGCAGTTCTTC,TRBJ2-1,TRBD2,TRBV18,.
CASSLDQGHYEQYF,TGCGCCAGCAGCTTGGATCAGGGGCACTACGAGCAGTACTTC,TRBJ2-7,.,TRBV5-1,.
CASSPAPASSYNEQFF,TGCGCCAGCAGCCCAGCTCCGGCTAGCTCCTACAATGAGCAGTTCTTC,TRBJ2-1,.,TRBV5-1,many
CASSAPTSGTYNEQFF,TGTGCCAGCAGCGCCCCGACTAGCGGGACCTACAATGAGCAGTTCTTC,TRBJ2-1,TRBD2,TRBV6-1,.
CSARGTGESTGAFF,TGCAGTGCTAGGGGGACAGGGGAATCTACAGGAGCTTTCTTT,TRBJ1-1,TRBD1,TRBV20-1,many
CASSLTRQGDYTF,TGTGCCAGCAGCTTGACTAGACAGGGGGACTACACCTTC,TRBJ1-2,TRBD1,TRBV5-4,.
CASSLTGTTVTPWNTEAFF,TGTGCCAGCAGTTTAACCGGGACGACGGTCACCCCATGGAACACTGAAGCTTTCTTT,TRBJ1-1,.,TRBV27,few
CASNYDRGLSSSEQFF,TGTGCCAGCAACTACGACAGGGGTCTAAGTAGCTCTGAGCAGTTCTTC,TRBJ2-1,TRBD1,TRBV5-6,.
CASSLVQGGGNQPQHF,TGTGCCAGCAGCTTGGTACAGGGAGGTGGCAATCAGCCCCAGCATTTT,TRBJ1-5,.,TRBV5-5,few
CASSPPGLAWVETQYF,TGTGCCAGCAGTCCCCCGGGACTAGCATGGGTAGAGACCCAGTACTTC,TRBJ2-5,TRBD2,TRBV12-3/TRBV12-4,few
CASSPRTGYTDTQYF,TGTGCCAGCAGCCCGAGGACAGGGTACACAGATACGCAGTATTTT,TRBJ2-3,TRBD1,TRBV11-2,.
CASSQTRTPQETQYF,TGTGCCAGCAGCCAGACCCGGACACCCCAAGAGACCCAGTACTTC,TRBJ2-5,.,TRBV7-9,.
CASSYGSETSVSREQFF,TGTGCCAGCAGTTACGGGTCGGAGACTAGCGTCTCCAGGGAGCAGTTCTTC,TRBJ2-1,TRBD2,TRBV6-5,few
CAISQLASSYNEQFF,TGTGCCATCAGCCAGCTGGCATCCTCCTACAATGAGCAGTTCTTC,TRBJ2-1,.,TRBV10-3,.
CASSPRTSDGTGELFF,TGTGCCAGCAGTCCTCGGACCTCGGACGGCACCGGGGAGCTGTTTTTT,TRBJ2-2,.,TRBV12-3/TRBV12-4,few
CASSEFGGGSARQPQHF,TGTGCCAGTAGTGAATTCGGGGGGGGATCGGCACGTCAGCCCCAGCATTTT,TRBJ1-5,.,TRBV19,.
CATLAGGGDTQYF,TGTGCCACCCTAGCGGGAGGTGGAGATACGCAGTATTTT,TRBJ2-3,TRBD2,TRBV28,few
CASSQFHREEAFF,TGTGCCAGCAGCCAATTCCACAGAGAGGAAGCTTTCTTT,TRBJ1-1,.,TRBV3-1,few
CSAERLAGLSSYNEQFF,TGCAGTGCTGAGCGACTAGCGGGGCTTTCCTCCTACAATGAGCAGTTCTTC,TRBJ2-1,TRBD2,TRBV20-1,few
CSARVGVGSYNEQFF,TGCAGTGCTAGAGTGGGTGTTGGCTCCTACAATGAGCAGTTCTTC,TRBJ2-1,.,TRBV20-1,many
CASSLGLAGQDEQYF,TGCGCCAGCAGCTTGGGACTAGCGGGACAGGACGAGCAGTACTTC,TRBJ2-7,TRBD2,TRBV5-1,.
CASSQAGLAGSLGHNEQFF,TGCGCCAGCAGCCAAGCGGGACTAGCGGGATCTTTGGGCCACAATGAGCAGTTCTTC,TRBJ2-1,TRBD2,TRBV4-1,.
CASGKDQRIEKWEQFF,TGTGCCAGCGGGAAGGACCAGCGGATTGAAAAATGGGAGCAGTTCTTC,TRBJ2-1,.,TRBV7-9,few
CASSQDPARALHF,TGTGCCAGCAGCCAAGATCCAGCCCGAGCCCTCCACTTT,TRBJ1-6,.,TRBV3-1,few
CASSPRNVQETQYF,TGTGCCAGCAGCCCAAGGAACGTCCAAGAGACCCAGTACTTC,TRBJ2-5,.,TRBV7-9,once
CATSVISTGELFF,TGTGCCACCAGTGTTATCAGCACCGGGGAGCTGTTTTTT,TRBJ2-2,.,TRBV24-1,few
CASGGTGDRKLFF,TGTGCCAGCGGCGGGACAGGGGATCGAAAACTGTTTTTT,TRBJ1-4,TRBD1,TRBV12-3/TRBV12-4,many
CAISESSSGGPDTQYF,TGTGCCATCAGTGAGTCTTCTTCAGGAGGCCCAGATACGCAGTATTTT,TRBJ2-3,.,TRBV10-3,few
CASSQGRGGSDTQYF,TGCGCCAGCAGCCAAGGAAGGGGAGGATCAGATACGCAGTATTTT,TRBJ2-3,.,TRBV4-1,.
CSATDRFNSPLHF,TGCAGTGCTACTGACAGATTTAATTCACCCCTCCACTTT,TRBJ1-6,.,TRBV20-1,many
CASSLGGPSTDTQYF,TGTGCCAGCAGTCTGGGGGGACCTAGCACAGATACGCAGTATTTT,TRBJ2-3,.,TRBV9,many
CASSQDPTGSPLHF,TGTGCCAGCAGCCAAGACCCTACAGGTTCACCCCTCCACTTT,TRBJ1-6,.,TRBV7-9,.
CASSYTGTKINEQYF,TGTGCCAGCAGTTACACGGGGACCAAAATCAACGAGCAGTACTTC,TRBJ2-7,.,TRBV6-5,many
CASSLGAGEGSYNEQFF,TGTGCCAGCAGTTTGGGAGCGGGAGAAGGATCCTACAATGAGCAGTTCTTC,TRBJ2-1,TRBD2,TRBV12-3/TRBV12-4,.
CASSYKGAEPYEQYF,TGTGCCAGCAGTTACAAGGGGGCAGAACCCTACGAGCAGTACTTC,TRBJ2-7,TRBD1,TRBV6-5,.
CASSPYEAATPLMRGYTF,TGTGCCAGCAGCCCCTACGAGGCAGCCACTCCGCTTATGCGGGGCTACACCTTC,TRBJ1-2,.,TRBV3-1,few
CASSYSAGNYGYTF,TGTGCCAGCAGTTACTCGGCGGGTAACTATGGCTACACCTTC,TRBJ1-2,.,TRBV6-5,.
CAISESGSGNEQFF,TGTGCCATCAGTGAGTCTGGCTCGGGGAATGAGCAGTTCTTC,TRBJ2-1,.,TRBV10-3,.
CASSSGLAGGPSYNEQFF,TGCGCCAGCAGCTCGGGACTAGCGGGAGGTCCCTCCTACAATGAGCAGTTCTTC,TRBJ2-1,TRBD2,TRBV4-1,many
CASRVAGGRTGELFF,TGTGCCAGCAGGGTAGCGGGAGGACGTACCGGGGAGCTGTTTTTT,TRBJ2-2,TRBD2,TRBV27,many
CATRTAEETQYF,TGTGCCACGAGGACAGCCGAAGAGACCCAGTACTTC,TRBJ2-5,.,TRBV6-2/TRBV6-3,.
CASSPVLGAGELFF,TGTGCCAGCAGTCCAGTATTGGGCGCCGGGGAGCTGTTTTTT,TRBJ2-2,.,TRBV12-3/TRBV12-4,.
CASSPRGRKYNEQFF,TGTGCCAGCAGCCCCAGGGGGCGCAAATACAATGAGCAGTTCTTC,TRBJ2-1,TRBD1,TRBV7-9,many
CASNSAGTGGLGYTF,TGTGCCAGCAATTCAGCCGGGACAGGGGGCTTGGGCTACACCTTC,TRBJ1-2,TRBD1,TRBV12-3/TRBV12-4,few
CASSWTVGGTYNEQFF,TGTGCCAGCAGCTGGACGGTTGGCGGGACATACAATGAGCAGTTCTTC,TRBJ2-1,.,TRBV5-5,.
CASNRGTGSPYNEQFF,TGCGCCAGCAACCGGGGAACAGGGAGTCCCTACAATGAGCAGTTCTTC,TRBJ2-1,.,TRBV5-1,.
CASRAGPNTEAFF,TGTGCCAGCAGGGCCGGACCGAACACTGAAGCTTTCTTT,TRBJ1-1,.,TRBV12-3/TRBV12-4,.
CASSRLATQYF,TGTGCCAGCAGCCGCCTGGCTACGCAGTATTTT,TRBJ2-3,.,TRBV5-6,few
CASPGGPEAFF,TGTGCCAGCCCTGGCGGGCCTGAAGCTTTCTTT,TRBJ1-1,.,TRBV6-1,few
CSAREEGRPYNEQFF,TGCAGTGCTAGAGAAGAGGGGCGTCCCTACAATGAGCAGTTCTTC,TRBJ2-1,.,TRBV20-1,few
CATRALGEAPEQYF,TGTGCCACCCGAGCCCTGGGGGAGGCTCCCGAGCAGTACTTC,TRBJ2-7,.,TRBV28,.